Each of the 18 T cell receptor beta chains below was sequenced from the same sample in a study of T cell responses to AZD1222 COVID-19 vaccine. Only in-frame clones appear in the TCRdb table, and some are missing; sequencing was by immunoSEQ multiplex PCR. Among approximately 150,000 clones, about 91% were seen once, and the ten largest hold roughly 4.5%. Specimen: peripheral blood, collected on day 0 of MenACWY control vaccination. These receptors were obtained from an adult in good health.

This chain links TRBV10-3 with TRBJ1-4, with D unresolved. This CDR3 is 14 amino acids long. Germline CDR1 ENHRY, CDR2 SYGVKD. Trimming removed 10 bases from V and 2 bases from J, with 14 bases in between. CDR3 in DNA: TGTGCCACCGCCTCAGTTGGGACTAATGAAAAACTGTTTTTT. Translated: CATASVGTNEKLFF.

The DNA for the CDR3 is TGCAGCGTTGCGGACAACATTCAGTACTTC. Encoded protein: CSVADNIQYF. This sequence joins TRBV29-1 and TRBJ2-4, with D hard to call. This CDR3 comprises 10 residues. V was pared by 4 bases and J by 7 bases, with 5 bases between. CDR1 and CDR2 (germline): SQVTM, ANQGSEA.

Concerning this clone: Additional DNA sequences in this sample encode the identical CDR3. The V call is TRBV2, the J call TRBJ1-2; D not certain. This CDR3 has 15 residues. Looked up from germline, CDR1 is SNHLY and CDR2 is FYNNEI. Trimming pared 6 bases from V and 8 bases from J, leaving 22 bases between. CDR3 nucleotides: TGTGCCAGCAGGCCCGTAGGATCAGGTCTCTACGGCTACACCTTC. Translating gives CASRPVGSGLYGYTF.

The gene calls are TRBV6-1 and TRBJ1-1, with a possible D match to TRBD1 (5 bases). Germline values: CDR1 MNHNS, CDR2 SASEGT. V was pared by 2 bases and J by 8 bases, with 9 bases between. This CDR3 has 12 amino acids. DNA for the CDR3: TGTGCCAGCAGTGAACCTCGGGGGGAAGCTTTCTTT. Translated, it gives CASSEPRGEAFF.

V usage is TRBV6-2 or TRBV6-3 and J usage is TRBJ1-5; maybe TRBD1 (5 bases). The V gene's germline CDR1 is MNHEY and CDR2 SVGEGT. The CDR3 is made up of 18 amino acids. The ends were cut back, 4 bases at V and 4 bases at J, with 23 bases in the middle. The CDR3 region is CASSSLRDGSQRNQPQHF. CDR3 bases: TGTGCCAGCAGTTCACTTAGGGACGGGAGTCAGAGGAATCAGCCCCAGCATTTT.

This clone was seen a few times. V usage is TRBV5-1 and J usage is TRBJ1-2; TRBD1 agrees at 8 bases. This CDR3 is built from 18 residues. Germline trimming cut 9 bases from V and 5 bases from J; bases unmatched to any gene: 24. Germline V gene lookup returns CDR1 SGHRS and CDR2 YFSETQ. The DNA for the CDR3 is TGCGCCACCCCTAGGACAGGGCTCGATTCGGGCTCTGGGTATGGCTACACCTTC. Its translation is CATPRTGLDSGSGYGYTF.

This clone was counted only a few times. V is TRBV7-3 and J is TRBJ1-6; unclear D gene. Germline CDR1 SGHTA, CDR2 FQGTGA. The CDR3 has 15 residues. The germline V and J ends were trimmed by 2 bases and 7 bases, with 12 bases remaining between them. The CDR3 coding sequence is TGTGCCAGCAGCTTAGATCCGGGCGGGAATTCACCCCTCCACTTT. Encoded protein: CASSLDPGGNSPLHF.

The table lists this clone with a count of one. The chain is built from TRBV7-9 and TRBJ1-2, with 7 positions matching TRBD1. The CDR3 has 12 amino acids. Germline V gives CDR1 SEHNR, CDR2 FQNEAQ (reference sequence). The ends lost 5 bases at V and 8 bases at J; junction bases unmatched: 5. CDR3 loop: CASSPTGVGYTF. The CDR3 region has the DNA TGTGCCAGCAGCCCTACAGGGGTAGGCTACACCTTC.

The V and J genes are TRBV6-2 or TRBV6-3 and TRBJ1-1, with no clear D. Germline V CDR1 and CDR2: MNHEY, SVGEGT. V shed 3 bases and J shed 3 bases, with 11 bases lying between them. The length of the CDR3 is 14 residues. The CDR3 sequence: CASSYLFGYTEAFF. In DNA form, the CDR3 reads TGTGCCAGCAGTTATCTGTTCGGCTACACTGAAGCTTTCTTT.

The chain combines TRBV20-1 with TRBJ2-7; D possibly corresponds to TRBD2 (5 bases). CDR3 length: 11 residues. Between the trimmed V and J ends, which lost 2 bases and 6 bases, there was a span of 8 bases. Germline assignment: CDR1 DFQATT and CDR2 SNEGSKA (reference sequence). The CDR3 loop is CSARSGVEQYF. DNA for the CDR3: TGCAGTGCTAGATCCGGGGTCGAGCAGTACTTC.

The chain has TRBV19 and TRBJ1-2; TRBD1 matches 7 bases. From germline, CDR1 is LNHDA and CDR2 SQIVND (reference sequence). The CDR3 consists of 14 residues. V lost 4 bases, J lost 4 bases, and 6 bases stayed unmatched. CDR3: CASSTTGDVYGYTF. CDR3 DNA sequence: TGTGCCAGTAGTACTACAGGGGACGTCTATGGCTACACCTTC.

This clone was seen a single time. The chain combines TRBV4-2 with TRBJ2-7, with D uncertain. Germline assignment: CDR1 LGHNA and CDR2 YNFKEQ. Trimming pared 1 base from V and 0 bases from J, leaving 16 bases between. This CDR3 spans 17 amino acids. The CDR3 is CASSQVSARVTSYEQYF. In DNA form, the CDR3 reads TGTGCCAGCAGCCAAGTATCGGCTAGGGTTACCTCCTACGAGCAGTACTTC.

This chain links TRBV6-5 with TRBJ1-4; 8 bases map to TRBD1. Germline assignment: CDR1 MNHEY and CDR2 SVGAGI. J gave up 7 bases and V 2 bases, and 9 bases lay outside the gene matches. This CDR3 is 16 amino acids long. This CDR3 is CASSYDQQGGFEKLFF. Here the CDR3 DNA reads TGTGCCAGCAGTTACGACCAACAGGGGGGATTTGAAAAACTGTTTTTT.

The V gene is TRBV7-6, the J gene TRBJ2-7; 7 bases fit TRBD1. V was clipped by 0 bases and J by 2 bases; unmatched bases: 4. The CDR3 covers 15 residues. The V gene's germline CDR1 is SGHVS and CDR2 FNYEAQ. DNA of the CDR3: TGTGCCAGCAGCTTAGCAGGGGGCGATACCTACGAGCAGTACTTC. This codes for CASSLAGGDTYEQYF.

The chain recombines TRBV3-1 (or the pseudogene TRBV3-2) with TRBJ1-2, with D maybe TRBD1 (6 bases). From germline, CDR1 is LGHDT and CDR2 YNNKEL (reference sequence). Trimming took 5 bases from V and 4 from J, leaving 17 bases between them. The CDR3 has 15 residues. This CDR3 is CASSNGLQGTYGYTF. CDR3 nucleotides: TGTGCCAGCAGCAACGGATTACAGGGAACCTATGGCTACACCTTC.

The CDR3 region has the DNA TGTGCCAGTAATGACAGGACTGAAGCTTTCTTT. Residues: CASNDRTEAFF. The chain uses TRBV19 and TRBJ1-1, with D possibly matching TRBD1 (6 bases). Per the germline V gene, CDR1 is LNHDA and CDR2 is SQIVND (reference sequence). The V end was cut by 7 bases, the J end by 5 bases, with 8 bases between. The CDR3 extends over 11 amino acids.

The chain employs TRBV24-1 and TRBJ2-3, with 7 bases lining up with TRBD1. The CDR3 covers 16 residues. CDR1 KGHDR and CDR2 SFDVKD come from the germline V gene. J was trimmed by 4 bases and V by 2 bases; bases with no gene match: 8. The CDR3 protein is CATSDSWDSIADTQYF. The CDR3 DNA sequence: TGTGCCACCAGTGATTCCTGGGACAGTATAGCAGATACGCAGTATTTT.

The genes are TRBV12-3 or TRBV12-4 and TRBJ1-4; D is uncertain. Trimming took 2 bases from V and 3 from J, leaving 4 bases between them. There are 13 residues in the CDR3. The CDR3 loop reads CASSLRPNEKLFF. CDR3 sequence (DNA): TGTGCCAGCAGTTTACGGCCTAATGAAAAACTGTTTTTT.